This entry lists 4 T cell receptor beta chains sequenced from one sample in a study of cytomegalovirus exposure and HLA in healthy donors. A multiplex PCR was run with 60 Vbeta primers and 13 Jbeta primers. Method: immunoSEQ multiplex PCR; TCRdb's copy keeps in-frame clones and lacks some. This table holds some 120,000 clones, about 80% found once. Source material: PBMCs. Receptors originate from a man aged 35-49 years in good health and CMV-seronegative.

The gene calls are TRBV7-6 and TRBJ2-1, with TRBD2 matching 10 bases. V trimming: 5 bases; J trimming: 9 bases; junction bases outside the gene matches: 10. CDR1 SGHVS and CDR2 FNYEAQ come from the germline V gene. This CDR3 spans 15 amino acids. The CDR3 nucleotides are TGTGCCAGCAGCCCTCTAGCGGGGGTAATAGGTGAGCAGTTCTTC. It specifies CASSPLAGVIGEQFF. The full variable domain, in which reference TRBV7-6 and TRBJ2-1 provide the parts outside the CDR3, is GAGVSQSPRYKVTKRGQDVALRCDPISGHVSLYWYRQALGQGPEFLTYFNYEAQQDKSGLPNDRFSAERPEGSISTLTIQRTEQRDSAMYRCASSPLAGVIGEQFFGPGTRLTVL.

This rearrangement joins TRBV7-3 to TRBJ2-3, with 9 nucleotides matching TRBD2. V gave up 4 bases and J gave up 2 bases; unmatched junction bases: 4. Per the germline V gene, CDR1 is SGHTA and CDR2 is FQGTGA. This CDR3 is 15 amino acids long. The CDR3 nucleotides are TGTGCCAGCAGCTCTGGCGGGAGGGCCACAGATACGCAGTATTTT. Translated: CASSSGGRATDTQYF.

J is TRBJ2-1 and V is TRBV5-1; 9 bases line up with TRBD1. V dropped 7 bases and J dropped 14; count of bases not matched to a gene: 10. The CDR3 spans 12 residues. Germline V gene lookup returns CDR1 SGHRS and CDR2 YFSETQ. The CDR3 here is CASGTWTGAKFF. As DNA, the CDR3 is TGCGCCAGCGGCACATGGACAGGGGCTAAGTTCTTC.

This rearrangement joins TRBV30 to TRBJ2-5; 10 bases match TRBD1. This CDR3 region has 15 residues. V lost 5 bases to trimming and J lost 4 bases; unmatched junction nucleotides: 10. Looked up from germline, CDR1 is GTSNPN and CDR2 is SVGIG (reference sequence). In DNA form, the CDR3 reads TGTGCCTGGGCTGCGGGACAGGGGTCCGGAGAGACCCAGTACTTC. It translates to CAWAAGQGSGETQYF.